One sample yielded the 16 T cell receptor beta chains listed below, sequenced in a study of cytomegalovirus exposure and HLA in healthy donors listed by TCRdb under 2017. The library was prepared using the immunoSEQ multiplex PCR assay. The multiplex PCR relied on a mix of 60 forward primers for TCR Vbeta segments and 13 reverse primers for TCR Jbeta segments. The immuneACCESS repertoire file appears here via TCRdb, limited to in-frame rearrangements. These files lack a portion of the clones; in checked studies, under half of the deficit traces to unresolved V genes, and the cause of the others is not known. For this sample there are some 110,000 clones; around a tenth appear just once. The top ten clones comprise about 5% of the sample. What was sequenced was PBMCs. Receptor source: a man in his forties in good health and CMV-seropositive.

V is TRBV7-9 and J is TRBJ2-4, with TRBD2 as a possible D gene (5 bases). Germline CDR1 and CDR2: SEHNR and FQNEAQ (reference sequence). V lost 5 bases and J lost 0, with 14 bases in between. This CDR3 is built from 16 residues. CDR3 sequence: CASSPGSSLAKNIQYF. The CDR3 bases are TGTGCCAGCAGCCCTGGGAGTAGTCTAGCCAAAAACATTCAGTACTTC.

V usage is TRBV2 and J usage is TRBJ2-5, with 10 positions matching TRBD2. V shed 5 bases and J 4 bases; nucleotides not matched to a gene: 10. The length of the CDR3 is 16 residues. Germline V gene sequence: CDR1 SNHLY, CDR2 FYNNEI. DNA of the CDR3: TGTGCCAGCAGTACCCTTATAGCGGGAGGCGTAGAGACCCAGTACTTC. Protein: CASSTLIAGGVETQYF.

The chain is built from TRBV6-5 and TRBJ1-5; 7 bases fit TRBD1. V shed 5 bases and J 7 bases; nucleotides not matched to a gene: 8. CDR3 length: 14 amino acids. Germline CDR1 is MNHEY and CDR2 is SVGAGI. The CDR3 sequence: CASSTDRVGQPQHF. CDR3 DNA sequence: TGTGCCAGCAGTACTGACAGGGTGGGGCAGCCCCAGCATTTT.

The chain joins TRBV7-9 to TRBJ2-7; 8 bases map to TRBD1. The CDR3 is made up of 13 amino acids. After removal of 5 bases from V and 6 bases from J, the junction contained 6 bases not matched to a gene. Germline V lookup: CDR1 SEHNR, CDR2 FQNEAQ (reference sequence). CDR3 region: CASSVDRAVEQYF. The CDR3 DNA is TGTGCCAGCAGCGTGGACAGGGCTGTCGAGCAGTACTTC.

This clone came up a few times. CDR3 protein: CSVVDDSGGYEQYF. CDR3 sequence (DNA): TGCAGCGTTGTGGATGATTCAGGGGGTTACGAGCAGTACTTC. The chain carries TRBV29-1 and TRBJ2-7, with TRBD1 identical over 7 bases. Unmatched junction bases numbered 10, after V lost 4 bases and J lost 4 bases. Germline V gene sequence: CDR1 SQVTM, CDR2 ANQGSEA. The CDR3 is made up of 14 amino acids.

In this sample, this clone turned up a few times. V usage is TRBV11-3 and J usage is TRBJ2-2; D is uncertain. Germline-derived CDR1 and CDR2 are SGHNT and YENEEA. The ends were cut back, 2 bases at V and 4 bases at J, with 8 bases in the middle. CDR3 length: 14 amino acids. The CDR3 here is CASSLLTTTGELFF. As DNA, the CDR3 is TGTGCCAGCAGCTTATTAACAACCACCGGGGAGCTGTTTTTT.

The chain employs TRBV4-3 and TRBJ2-2; 10 bases match TRBD2. Trimming cost V 0 bases and J 7 bases; bases outside gene matches: 8. Germline loops: CDR1 LGHNA, CDR2 YSLEER. This CDR3 is 17 amino acids long. The CDR3 DNA follows: TGCGCCAGCAGCCAAGATCAGGCTAGCGGGAGATTCGGGGAGCTGTTTTTT. This sequence encodes CASSQDQASGRFGELFF.

This clone was observed a handful of times. The rearrangement joins TRBV4-1 to TRBJ2-7; possibly TRBD2 for D (5 bases). Germline V gene sequence: CDR1 MGHRA, CDR2 YSYEKL. The CDR3 has 15 amino acids. Between the trimmed V and J ends, which lost 1 base and 6 bases, there was a span of 16 bases. DNA of the CDR3: TGCGCCAGCAGCCAAGTTGGTGCCGGGCGGGTCGAGCAGTACTTC. This encodes CASSQVGAGRVEQYF.

This clone was detected a few times. The CDR3 DNA is TGTGCCAGCAGTGAAACGCAGGGGGACTATGGCTACACCTTC. Protein: CASSETQGDYGYTF. The rearrangement joins TRBV6-1 to TRBJ1-2, with TRBD1 matching 7 bases. Germline V gives CDR1 MNHNS, CDR2 SASEGT. V lost 2 bases to trimming and J lost 3 bases; unmatched junction nucleotides: 3. The CDR3 loop spans 14 amino acids.

J is TRBJ2-7 and V is TRBV2, with D possibly being TRBD2 (5 bases). V dropped 2 bases and J dropped 0 bases, with 11 bases sitting between them. The CDR3 consists of 15 residues. Germline V gene data show CDR1 as SNHLY and CDR2 as FYNNEI. The DNA for the CDR3 is TGTGCCAGCAGTGAAATCGGGCGGGTCTCCTACGAGCAGTACTTC. It specifies CASSEIGRVSYEQYF.

This clone was seen more than once but under ten times. The genes are TRBV25-1 and TRBJ2-3, with unresolved D. Germline V gives CDR1 MGHDK, CDR2 SYGVNS. The V and J ends lost 2 bases and 2 bases respectively, with 11 bases between them. The CDR3 consists of 15 residues. In DNA, the CDR3 is TGTGCCAGCAGTGAAGAGGTGTCCACCACAGATACGCAGTATTTT. Amino acids: CASSEEVSTTDTQYF.

V is TRBV12-5 and J is TRBJ1-6, with D perhaps TRBD1 (5 bases). The V end lost 2 bases, the J end lost 4 bases, and 21 bases lay between the germline ends. Germline assignment: CDR1 LGHNT and CDR2 FRNRAP. The CDR3 runs to 19 residues. DNA for the CDR3: TGTGCTAGTGGTTTGTCGCCGGGACTACGACGAACTTATAATTCACCCCTCCACTTT. This codes for CASGLSPGLRRTYNSPLHF. Combining the CDR3 with reference TRBV12-5 and TRBJ1-6 gives the whole variable domain DARVTQTPRHKVTEMGQEVTMRCQPILGHNTVFWYRQTMMQGLELLAYFRNRAPLDDSGMPKDRFSAEMPDATLATLKIQPSEPRDSAVYFCASGLSPGLRRTYNSPLHFGNGTRLTVT.

The J gene is TRBJ1-1, the V gene TRBV4-3; TRBD1 matches 11 bases. This CDR3 spans 15 amino acids. Germline V CDR1 and CDR2: LGHNA, YSLEER. V lost 3 bases, J lost 4 bases, and 4 bases stayed unmatched. CDR3 sequence reads: CASSQDRGQGTEAFF. The CDR3 DNA follows: TGCGCCAGCAGCCAGGACAGGGGGCAGGGCACTGAAGCTTTCTTT.

This clone has a handful of counts. The chain couples TRBV10-3 to TRBJ2-7; the D gene is possibly TRBD2 (6 bases). The CDR3 runs to 12 residues. Germline lookup yields CDR1 ENHRY and CDR2 SYGVKD. Trimming pared 9 bases from V and 12 bases from J, leaving 21 bases between. This CDR3 is CAIRGTETYPYF. CDR3 sequence (DNA): TGTGCCATTCGCGGGACGGAGACCTATCCGTACTTC.

This chain joins TRBV11-2 and TRBJ2-5, with TRBD1 identical over 8 bases. The CDR3 has 16 residues. V shed 3 bases, J shed 4 bases, and the junction held 10 bases outside the gene matches. Germline-derived CDR1 and CDR2 are SGHAT and FQNNGV. Here the CDR3 DNA reads TGTGCCAGCAGCTTGGTTGCCGGACAGGGTTCAGAGACCCAGTACTTC. This translates into CASSLVAGQGSETQYF.

This clone has at least ten counts. This chain links TRBV7-9 with TRBJ2-3; tentative D call: TRBD1 (6 bases). CDR3 length: 16 residues. Trimming took off 2 bases at V and 3 bases at J, with 15 bases between the two ends. CDR1 SEHNR and CDR2 FQNEAQ come from the germline V gene (reference sequence). The CDR3 sequence: CASSLTQGDGTDTQYF. In DNA form, the CDR3 reads TGTGCCAGCAGCTTAACACAGGGAGATGGTACAGATACGCAGTATTTT.